This T cell receptor (beta chain) was sequenced during a study of cytomegalovirus exposure and HLA in healthy donors (dated by TCRdb to 2016 to 2017). Background for the entire study: An earlier analysis of several hundred of the donors reported 250 to 300 Gb of sequence data and 117 million unique TCR beta sequences obtained from approximately 180 million T cells. Besides the first cohort of more than 650 subjects, a separate validation cohort made up of some 110 different subjects was used. An early release that covered about 640 HLA-typed donors contained approximately 300 gigabases of sequencing data and some 87 million unique TCR sequences. Using immunosequencing, the study profiled T cell repertoires from some 670 subjects and related those repertoires to cytomegalovirus serostatus. The number of typed donors differed by locus: about 620-640 for A, B, C, DRB1 and DQB1; approximately 520 for DQA1; over 600 for DPA1; and 450 to 480 for DPB1. A later genetic analysis took genome-wide SNP genotypes for about 55% of the 666 donors and used that subset as a discovery cohort. The study combined high-throughput TCR immunosequencing, statistical association of individual TCRs with disease status, and machine learning to predict cytomegalovirus infection status. Rather than drawing on any new phenotypic data, the later analysis identified candidate immune exposures from TCR beta sequences and the way those sequences occurred across donors. The study aimed to test whether cataloging public T cell receptors could reveal signatures of past pathogen exposure. An earlier analysis of approximately 630 of the donors applied high-throughput TCR beta sequencing to assess whether each TCR beta V gene segment acted as functional or pseudogenic. A later analysis re-analyzed previously published TCR beta repertoires from hundreds of donors and added high-resolution HLA genotyping to study TCR occurrence patterns. HLA typing covered class I and class II loci at four-digit resolution. The genetic ancestry cluster associated with self-reported Caucasian donors included about 81% of the 398 genotyped donors. Several DR-DQ haplotypes were treated as single units for association and clustering because of strong linkage in the cohort. Across around 400 genotyped donors of the cohort, an average of 235,054 unique TCR beta nucleotide sequences per donor were sequenced, and approximately 19% of those sequences were non-productive. Donor age, sex, ethnicity and CMV serostatus were collected together with the repertoire data. All discovery cohort repertoires had been generated on a single sequencing platform. The research as a whole found: It was suggested by the authors that the approach could potentially be generalized to other disease states and immunological phenotypes. The only immune exposure information available for the cohort was CMV serostatus. The classifier was reported to diagnose cytomegalovirus status with high specificity and sensitivity in both the original and validation cohorts. Some IMGT-functional V segments, including TRBV6-2 and TRBV6-3, could not be distinguished by the 87-base-pair reads and were therefore excluded. A later analysis found that TCR association rates varied across HLA loci, with DRB1 alleles showing the most associated TCRs and HLA-C alleles the fewest. In the study, approximately 150 TCR beta chains were listed as associated with cytomegalovirus. The cohort was sequenced for TCR beta chains only, and without alpha or paired-chain data the features that could be detected were limited. A later analysis found that most CMV-associated TCR beta chains appeared HLA-restricted, with HLA associations seemingly driven largely by CMV exposure. Because HLA typing was unavailable for some donors at each locus, only the typed subset was used in association tests. In a later analysis, several top co-occurrence clusters were reported to appear linked to parvovirus B19, influenza, CMV and Epstein-Barr virus. A cluster of highly shared sequence variants was judged likely to represent a technical artifact of the sequencing pipeline. In a later genetic analysis, a missense DCLRE1C variant was associated with V-gene and J-gene trimming of TCR beta chains, and the association was replicated in an independent cohort. Assigning TCR associations to individual alleles was difficult when HLA alleles, especially DR and DQ, strongly co-occurred. Sequencing depth was assumed to be roughly uniform across donors in the presence/absence analyses, though that assumption may not hold. Linkage disequilibrium might explain the correlated functional status among segregating V segments, but an unknown experimental factor could not be ruled out. Most TCR sequences were observed very rarely across donors, whereas some public TCRs were present in many individuals. In an earlier analysis of approximately 590 of the donors, most TCR beta V segments appeared in productive rearrangements about 87% or about 30% of the time, broadly matching IMGT annotations. In vitro tests confirmed that a few of the cytomegalovirus-associated TCR beta chains recognize cytomegalovirus antigens. According to a later genetic analysis, donors in an Asian-associated ancestry cluster had fewer N-insertions in productive TCRs than the approximately 690-donor mean. Because counts were too low, fewer than 20 rarely observed V segments, including chromosome 9 orphons, were excluded from the earlier analysis of about 500 of the donors. A further reported finding was that TCR beta sequences accurately predicted the HLA-A and HLA-B alleles for most subjects in the first cohort. In a later analysis, HLA-associated TCR beta chains showed more clonal expansion and lower generation probabilities than non-associated chains that were equally common. In a later analysis, some 17,000 TCR beta sequences were associated with specific HLA alleles at a false discovery rate of 0.05.

The junction shows trimming of 4 bases on V and 1 base on J, and the gene matches do not reach 7 bases of it. CDR3 length: 15 amino acids, cysteine to phenylalanine. The entry retains the CDR3 DNA only, 45 bases that are in frame from base 1. The germline V gene specifies KGHSH as CDR1 and LQKENI as CDR2. In total, approximately 610 healthy bone marrow donors made up the cohort. All cohort members were sampled while nominally healthy, although unrecorded immune exposures were likely present. The donor was CMV seropositive and belonged to the group of about 290 seropositive cohort members. Every donor gave a peripheral blood sample, and the peripheral blood mononuclear cells from that sample were used for TCR beta sequencing. The Qiagen DNeasy Blood Extraction Kit was used to extract genomic DNA from the blood cell samples. Note on this clone: The clone's antigen remains unknown. Per-base quality was not reported, and no clone a single base away is much larger than it.

Library generation was performed with the immunoSEQ multiplex PCR assay. The multiplex PCR relied on a mix of 60 forward primers for TCR Vbeta segments and 13 reverse primers for TCR Jbeta segments. A multiplex PCR assay on genomic DNA amplified the CDR3 region of rearranged TCR beta genes. The amplified TCR beta libraries were sequenced on the Illumina HiSeq System as 87-base-pair reads. In the original analysis: Across the 600 to 700 repertoires, a later analysis counted tens of millions of unique TCR beta chains, 9 million to 14 million of which were shared by at least two donors. Raw reads were error-corrected and collapsed into unique sequences with a nearest-neighbor algorithm that merged closely related sequences to remove PCR and sequencing errors. V, D and J gene segments were assigned by aligning CDR3 sequences to IMGT reference sequences. Each retained sequence needed at least a six-nucleotide match to both a V gene segment and a J gene segment. A rearrangement was called productive if the CDR3 had no stop codons and remained in frame with V and J, and every other rearrangement was called non-productive. CDR3 was defined by IMGT convention, running from the second conserved V-encoded cysteine to the conserved J-encoded phenylalanine. In an earlier analysis of around 640 of the donors, sequences lacking an unambiguous match to a single V gene segment were excluded. An earlier analysis of a few hundred of the donors classified V segments as functional when productive rearrangements were above 56.7% and as segregating when the standard deviation between donors was above 5%. A statistical classification framework was built for diagnosing cytomegalovirus status from the catalog of TCR beta chain sequences. In a later analysis, V and J genes were assigned by comparing TCR nucleotide sequences against IMGT/GENE-DB human TR gene sequences. Using the TCRdist pipeline, a later analysis assigned CDR3 sequences along with most-parsimonious VDJ recombination scenarios. In a later analysis, every TCR beta chain was defined by the combination of its CDR3 amino acid sequence and its V-gene family, and reads without a unique V-gene family were dropped. As a way to deal with suspected cross-contamination and a sequencing artifact, a later analysis dropped roughly 620 nucleotide sequences that were highly shared and had low generation probability. In a later analysis, a clonal expansion index was calculated for each public chain from normalized within-repertoire ranks of inferred template counts. In a later analysis, generation probabilities were computed with a VDJ recombination model fitted to out-of-frame rearrangements, and the resulting probabilities were checked against IGoR. In a later analysis, TCR-TCR, TCR-HLA and TCR-CMV co-occurrence was scored with hypergeometric tests, and a repertoire-size bias correction was applied to TCR pairs. A later analysis estimated false discovery rates by permuting HLA or CMV assignments 20 times. In a later analysis, co-occurring TCRs were grouped using DBSCAN, and TCRdist sequence similarity was added for clustering within HLA-allele-positive subsets. Co-occurrence clustering excluded repertoires with fewer than 30,000 or more than 120,000 public chains, plus five with anomalous nucleotide sharing. The table comes from immuneACCESS by way of TCRdb, which keeps in-frame sequences with V and J called. Part of the clones is missing from these tables; in studies checked, under half for an unresolved V gene and the rest for unknown reasons. That table supplies the V and J calls and clone size; D and trimming were determined from the DNA. The sample includes approximately 200,000 clones, with about 81% observed a single time. The ten largest clonotypes hold over 5% of the sample.

The receptor's source is a woman aged 45-60 years in good health and CMV-seropositive. The rearranged chain carries TRBV18 and TRBJ2-7; a stretch of 7 junction bases matches TRBD2. What was sequenced was PBMCs. The DNA reads TGTGCCAGCTCACAACGGGAGGCCACATCCTACGAGCAGTACTTC. This gives the protein CASSQREATSYEQYF.